These 19 T cell receptor beta chains came from one sample sequenced in a study of T cells expressing NK-cell markers. For each CDR3 protein, TCRdb gives one entry from its re-call of the 5' RACE reads, without DNA. The sample totals approximately 150,000 distinct CDR3 sequences. The sample was blood T cells: a sorted CD56 or NKG2C T cell subset, CD4+ or CD8+ T cells, or bulk PBMC T cells (not recorded which). All receptors come from a woman aged 18 to 75 in good health.

The gene calls are TRBV5-1 and TRBJ2-5. CDR1 is SGHRS, CDR2 YFSETQ, per germline. The CDR3 is 13 amino acids. The chain's CDR3 is CASSRQFQETQYF.

The chain carries TRBV20-1 and TRBJ2-3. Germline V lookup: CDR1 DFQATT, CDR2 SNEGSKA (reference sequence). CDR3 size: 15 residues. CDR3 loop: CSAVTFRGNTDTQYF.

The chain combines TRBV5-1 with TRBJ1-2; absent DNA, TCRdb's TRBD1 call cannot be checked. This CDR3 is 16 amino acids long. CDR1 is SGHRS, CDR2 YFSETQ, per germline. The chain's CDR3 is CASSQEPGQHNYGYTF.

V gene TRBV12-3 or TRBV12-4 combines with J gene TRBJ2-7. This CDR3 region has 13 residues. CDR3 sequence: CASSFGHFYEQYF.

This chain joins TRBV6-1 and TRBJ1-6; TCRdb's D call, TRBD1, is unchecked because there is no DNA. The CDR3 spans 15 residues. In germline, CDR1 is MNHNS, CDR2 SASEGT. The CDR3 spells CASSKGQGAQSPLHF.

This chain links TRBV20-1 with TRBJ2-1. This CDR3 is built from 11 residues. Germline-derived CDR1 and CDR2 are DFQATT and SNEGSKA (reference sequence). CDR3 sequence reads: CSASGRNEQFF.

The V and J genes are TRBV3-1 and TRBJ1-2. This CDR3 region has 16 residues. In germline, CDR1 is LGHDT, CDR2 YNNKEL (reference sequence). The CDR3 region is CASSQGRRPGMNGYTF. Combining the CDR3 with reference TRBV3-1 and TRBJ1-2 gives the whole variable domain DTAVSQTPKYLVTQMGNDKSIKCEQNLGHDTMYWYKQDSKKFLKIMFSYNNKELIINETVPNRFSPKSPDKAHLNLHINSLELGDSAVYFCASSQGRRPGMNGYTFGSGTRLTVV.

The chain links TRBV7-9 to TRBJ1-1; TCRdb's assignment of TRBD1 cannot be checked, as there is no DNA. Germline V gene sequence: CDR1 SEHNR, CDR2 FQNEAQ (reference sequence). This CDR3 region has 13 residues. The CDR3 loop is CASSLTRGSEAFF.

The chain carries TRBV11-3 and TRBJ2-1; checking the TCRdb D call of TRBD2 is not possible without DNA. The CDR3 sequence is 14 residues long. The germline gives CDR1 SGHNT, CDR2 YENEEA. The CDR3 loop is CASSFAGIYNEQFF. The complete variable domain, with remaining parts taken from reference TRBV11-3 and TRBJ2-1, reads EAGVVQSPRYKIIEKKQPVAFWCNPISGHNTLYWYLQNLGQGPELLIRYENEEAVDDSQLPKDRFSAERLKGVDSTLKIQPAELGDSAVYLCASSFAGIYNEQFFGPGTRLTVL.

The chain combines TRBV6-5 with TRBJ1-1; TCRdb indicates TRBD1, and absent DNA this call remains unverified. Germline lookup yields CDR1 MNHEY and CDR2 SVGAGI. The CDR3 sequence is 15 residues long. The CDR3: CASSWRGTGGSEAFF.

This chain uses TRBV10-3 with TRBJ2-1; TCRdb's D gene call, TRBD2, goes unchecked for lack of DNA. This CDR3 contains 18 residues. Germline CDR1 reads ENHRY; CDR2 reads SYGVKD. The CDR3 loop reads CAIRGVGAEREFGNEQFF.

V usage is TRBV5-6 and J usage is TRBJ2-5; the TRBD2 assignment by TCRdb is unverifiable without DNA. Germline V gene data show CDR1 as SGHDT and CDR2 as YYEEEE. This CDR3 spans 14 amino acids. CDR3 amino acids: CASSPRQGRETQYF.

The genes are TRBV6-1 and TRBJ2-6. The CDR3 extends over 14 amino acids. Looked up from germline, CDR1 is MNHNS and CDR2 is SASEGT. This chain's CDR3 is CASYESSGANVLTF.

This chain connects TRBV27 to TRBJ2-3; absent DNA, TCRdb's TRBD2 call cannot be checked. The CDR3 totals 15 residues. Germline CDR1 MNHEY, CDR2 SMNVEV (reference sequence). The CDR3 spells CASSLLNERTDTQYF.

The chain is built from TRBV4-1 and TRBJ2-7. The CDR3 sequence is 14 residues long. Germline V gene lookup returns CDR1 MGHRA and CDR2 YSYEKL. Here the CDR3 reads CASSQDPGLYEQYF.

V is TRBV29-1 and J is TRBJ2-5; the D gene TCRdb calls, TRBD1, cannot be checked with no DNA. Per the germline V gene, CDR1 is SQVTM and CDR2 is ANQGSEA. The CDR3 has 14 amino acids. The CDR3 sequence: CSVELSQGLETQYF.

V is TRBV3-1 and J is TRBJ2-5. The germline CDR1 and CDR2 sequences are LGHDT and YNNKEL (reference sequence). The CDR3 loop spans 12 amino acids. CDR3 sequence: CASRSGQETQYF.

The J gene is TRBJ1-4, the V gene TRBV21-1; absent DNA, TCRdb's TRBD1 call cannot be checked. TRBV21-1 is given as a pseudogene. The CDR3 consists of 19 residues. CDR3 loop: CASSKRDRGPSSHNEKLFF.

The V gene is TRBV30, the J gene TRBJ2-1; TCRdb reports TRBD1, a call that lacks DNA to check it against. The CDR3 consists of 15 residues. CDR1 is GTSNPN, CDR2 SVGIG, per germline (reference sequence). CDR3 amino acids: CAWSVGQGSYNEQFF.